This T cell receptor (beta chain) is drawn from a study of tumor and adjacent non-tumor tissue in lung cancer. Study-wide results and caveats: Tumor repertoires had a smaller top 100 clone share than normal lung.

With respect to this clonotype: Its matching antigen is unknown. One junction end does not reproduce the germline sequence, and a read error may be involved.

A modified ARM-PCR protocol with three rounds of nested PCR amplified TCRbeta. MiXCR, applied by TCRdb to the multiplex PCR reads, yields one record per CDR3 protein. The sample includes tens of thousands of distinct CDR3 sequences, 65% to 75% of them seen just once. The CDR3 totals 14 residues. RNA was extracted from bulk tissue without any cell sorting. The normal lung tissue was taken more than 3 cm from the tumor edge. The source material was distant non-tumor lung tissue. The V gene is TRBV12-3 or TRBV12-4, the J gene TRBJ2-1; 14 positions agree with TRBD2. This receptor was taken from a woman aged 45-59 years with non-small cell lung cancer. The CDR3 sequence: CTSNQTSGRAVQFF. The CDR3 nucleotides are TGTACCAGCAACCAGACTAGCGGGAGGGCCGTTCAGTTCTTC.